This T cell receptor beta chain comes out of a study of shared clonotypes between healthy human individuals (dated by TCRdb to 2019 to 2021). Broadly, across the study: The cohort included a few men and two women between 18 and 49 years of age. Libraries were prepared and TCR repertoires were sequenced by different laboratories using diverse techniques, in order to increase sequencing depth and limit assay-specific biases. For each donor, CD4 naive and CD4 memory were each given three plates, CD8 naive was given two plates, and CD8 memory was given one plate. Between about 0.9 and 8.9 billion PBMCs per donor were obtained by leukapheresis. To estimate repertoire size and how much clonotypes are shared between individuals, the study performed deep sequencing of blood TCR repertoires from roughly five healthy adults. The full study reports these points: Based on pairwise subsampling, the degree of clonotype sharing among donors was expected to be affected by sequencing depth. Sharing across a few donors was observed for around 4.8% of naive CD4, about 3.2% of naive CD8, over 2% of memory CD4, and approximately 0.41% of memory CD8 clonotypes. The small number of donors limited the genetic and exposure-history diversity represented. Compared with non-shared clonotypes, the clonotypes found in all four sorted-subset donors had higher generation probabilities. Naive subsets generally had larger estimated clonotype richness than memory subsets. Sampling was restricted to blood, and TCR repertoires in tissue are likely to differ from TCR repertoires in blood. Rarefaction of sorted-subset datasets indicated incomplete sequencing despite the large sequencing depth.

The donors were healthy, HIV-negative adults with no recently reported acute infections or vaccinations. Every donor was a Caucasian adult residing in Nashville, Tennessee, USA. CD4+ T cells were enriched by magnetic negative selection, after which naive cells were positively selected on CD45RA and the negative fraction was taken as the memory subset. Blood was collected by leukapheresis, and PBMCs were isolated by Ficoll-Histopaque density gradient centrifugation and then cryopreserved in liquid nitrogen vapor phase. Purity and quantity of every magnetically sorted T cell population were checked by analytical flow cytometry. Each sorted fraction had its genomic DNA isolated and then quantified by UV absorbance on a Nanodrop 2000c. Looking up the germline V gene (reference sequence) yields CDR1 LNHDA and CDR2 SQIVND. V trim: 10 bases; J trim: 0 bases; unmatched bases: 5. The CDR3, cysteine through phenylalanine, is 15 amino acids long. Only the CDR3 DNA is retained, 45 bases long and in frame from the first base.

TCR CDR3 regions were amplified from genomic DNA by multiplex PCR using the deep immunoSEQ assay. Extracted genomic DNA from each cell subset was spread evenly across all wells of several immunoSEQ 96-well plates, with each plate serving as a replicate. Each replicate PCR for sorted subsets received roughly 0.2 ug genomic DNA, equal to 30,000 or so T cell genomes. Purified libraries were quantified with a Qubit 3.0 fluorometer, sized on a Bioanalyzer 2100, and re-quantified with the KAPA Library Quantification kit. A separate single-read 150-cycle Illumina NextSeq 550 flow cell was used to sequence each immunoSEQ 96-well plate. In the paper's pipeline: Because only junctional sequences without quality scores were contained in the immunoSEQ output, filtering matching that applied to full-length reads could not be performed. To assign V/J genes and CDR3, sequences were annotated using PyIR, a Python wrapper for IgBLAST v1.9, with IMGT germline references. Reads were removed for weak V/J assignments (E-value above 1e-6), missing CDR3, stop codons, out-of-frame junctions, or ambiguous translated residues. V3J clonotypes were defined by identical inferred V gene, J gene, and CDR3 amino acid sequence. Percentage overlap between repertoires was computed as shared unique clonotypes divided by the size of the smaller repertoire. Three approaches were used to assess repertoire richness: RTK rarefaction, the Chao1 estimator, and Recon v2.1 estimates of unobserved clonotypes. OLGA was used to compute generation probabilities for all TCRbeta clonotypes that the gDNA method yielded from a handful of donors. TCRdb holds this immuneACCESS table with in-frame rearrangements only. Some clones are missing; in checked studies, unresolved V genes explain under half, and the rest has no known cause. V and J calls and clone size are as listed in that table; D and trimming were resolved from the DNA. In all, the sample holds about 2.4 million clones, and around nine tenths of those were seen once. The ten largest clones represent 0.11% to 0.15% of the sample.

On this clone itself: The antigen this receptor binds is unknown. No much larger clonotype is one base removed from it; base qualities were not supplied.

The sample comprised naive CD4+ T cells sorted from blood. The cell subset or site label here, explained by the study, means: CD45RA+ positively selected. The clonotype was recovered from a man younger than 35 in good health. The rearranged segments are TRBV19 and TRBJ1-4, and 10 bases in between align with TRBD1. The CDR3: CATTGQGATNEKLFF. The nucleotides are TGTGCCACCACAGGACAGGGGGCAACTAATGAAAAACTGTTTTTT.